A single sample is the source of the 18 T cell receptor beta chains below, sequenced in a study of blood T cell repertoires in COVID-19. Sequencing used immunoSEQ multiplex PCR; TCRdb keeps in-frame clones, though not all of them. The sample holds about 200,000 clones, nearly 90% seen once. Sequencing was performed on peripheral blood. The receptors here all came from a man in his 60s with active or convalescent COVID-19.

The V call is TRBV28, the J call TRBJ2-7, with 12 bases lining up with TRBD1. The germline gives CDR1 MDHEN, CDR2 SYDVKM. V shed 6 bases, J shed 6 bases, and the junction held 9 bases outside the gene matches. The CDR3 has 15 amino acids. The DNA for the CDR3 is TGTGCCAGCAGGACAGGGGGACAGGGGGCAGCCGAGCAGTACTTC. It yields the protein CASRTGGQGAAEQYF. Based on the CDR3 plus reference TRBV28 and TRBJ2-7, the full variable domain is DVKVTQSSRYLVKRTGEKVFLECVQDMDHENMFWYRQDPGLGLRLIYFSYDVKMKEKGDIPEGYSVSREKKERFSLILESASTNQTSMYLCASRTGGQGAAEQYFGPGTRLTVT.

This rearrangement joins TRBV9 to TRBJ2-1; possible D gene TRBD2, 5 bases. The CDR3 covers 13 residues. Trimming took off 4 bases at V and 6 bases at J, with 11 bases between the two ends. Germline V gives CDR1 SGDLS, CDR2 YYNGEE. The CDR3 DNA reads TGTGCCAGCAGCAACTGGGAGCTCAATGAGCAGTTCTTC. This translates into CASSNWELNEQFF.

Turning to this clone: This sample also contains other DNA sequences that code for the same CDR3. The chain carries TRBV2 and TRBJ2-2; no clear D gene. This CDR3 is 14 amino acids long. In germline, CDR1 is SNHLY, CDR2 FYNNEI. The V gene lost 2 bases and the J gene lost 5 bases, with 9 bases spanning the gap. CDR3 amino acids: CASSERQITGELFF. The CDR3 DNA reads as TGTGCCAGCAGTGAACGTCAGATAACCGGGGAGCTGTTTTTT. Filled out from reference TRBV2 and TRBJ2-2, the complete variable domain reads EPEVTQTPSHQVTQMGQEVILRCVPISNHLYFYWYRQILGQKVEFLVSFYNNEISEKSEIFDDQFSVERPDGSNFTLKIRSTKLEDSAMYFCASSERQITGELFFGEGSRLTVL.

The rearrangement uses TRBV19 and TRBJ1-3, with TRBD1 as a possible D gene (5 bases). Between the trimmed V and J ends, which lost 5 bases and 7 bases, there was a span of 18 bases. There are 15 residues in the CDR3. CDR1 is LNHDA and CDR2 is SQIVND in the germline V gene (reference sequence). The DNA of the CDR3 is TGTGCCAGTAGTCCTCCCCCAGGGATTGTGAACACCATATATTTT. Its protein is CASSPPPGIVNTIYF.

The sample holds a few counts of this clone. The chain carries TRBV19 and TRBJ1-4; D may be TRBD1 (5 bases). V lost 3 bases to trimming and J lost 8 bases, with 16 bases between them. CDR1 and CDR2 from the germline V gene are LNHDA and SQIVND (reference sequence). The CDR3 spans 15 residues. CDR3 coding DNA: TGTGCCAGTAGTATGAGGACACCTAAATGGGAAAAACTGTTTTTT. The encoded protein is CASSMRTPKWEKLFF.

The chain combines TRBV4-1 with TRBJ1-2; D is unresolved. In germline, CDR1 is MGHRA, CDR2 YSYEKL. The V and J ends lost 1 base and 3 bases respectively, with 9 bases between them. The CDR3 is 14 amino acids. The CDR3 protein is CASSQVSSHYGYTF. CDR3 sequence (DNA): TGCGCCAGCAGCCAAGTTTCCTCCCACTATGGCTACACCTTC.

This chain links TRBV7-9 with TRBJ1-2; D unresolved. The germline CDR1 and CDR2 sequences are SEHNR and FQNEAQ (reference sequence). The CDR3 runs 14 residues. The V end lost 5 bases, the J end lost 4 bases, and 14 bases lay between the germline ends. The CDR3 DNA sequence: TGTGCCAGCAGCCCCGCAGTAACCGCCTATGGCTACACCTTC. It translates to CASSPAVTAYGYTF.

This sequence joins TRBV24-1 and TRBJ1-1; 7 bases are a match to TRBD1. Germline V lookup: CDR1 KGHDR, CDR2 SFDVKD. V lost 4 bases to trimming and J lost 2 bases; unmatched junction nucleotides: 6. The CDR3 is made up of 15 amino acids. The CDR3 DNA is TGTGCCACCAGTGACTCGACAGGGCGTAACACTGAAGCTTTCTTT. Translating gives CATSDSTGRNTEAFF.

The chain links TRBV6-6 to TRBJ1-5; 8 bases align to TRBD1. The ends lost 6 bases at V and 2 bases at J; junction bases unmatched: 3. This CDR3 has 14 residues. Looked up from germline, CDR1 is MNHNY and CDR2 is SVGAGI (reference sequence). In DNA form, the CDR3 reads TGTGCCAGCAGGGCAGGGGGCGGCAATCAGCCCCAGCATTTT. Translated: CASRAGGGNQPQHF.

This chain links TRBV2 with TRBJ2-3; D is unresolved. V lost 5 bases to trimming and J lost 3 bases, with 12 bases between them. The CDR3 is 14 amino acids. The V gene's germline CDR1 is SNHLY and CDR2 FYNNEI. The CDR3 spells CASSNLIETDTQYF. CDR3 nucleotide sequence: TGTGCCAGCAGTAACCTGATCGAGACAGATACGCAGTATTTT.

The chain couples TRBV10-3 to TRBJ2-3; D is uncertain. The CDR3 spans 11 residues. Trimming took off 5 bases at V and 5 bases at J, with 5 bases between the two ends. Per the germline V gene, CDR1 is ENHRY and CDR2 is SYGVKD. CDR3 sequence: CAISNKDTQYF. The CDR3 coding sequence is TGTGCCATCAGTAACAAAGATACGCAGTATTTT.

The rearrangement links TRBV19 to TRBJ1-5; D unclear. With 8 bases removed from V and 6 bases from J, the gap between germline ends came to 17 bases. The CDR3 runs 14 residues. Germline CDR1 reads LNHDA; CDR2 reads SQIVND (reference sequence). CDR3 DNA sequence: TGTGCCAGTCACATCTCAAGCGGGATTCAGCCCCAGCATTTT. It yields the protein CASHISSGIQPQHF.

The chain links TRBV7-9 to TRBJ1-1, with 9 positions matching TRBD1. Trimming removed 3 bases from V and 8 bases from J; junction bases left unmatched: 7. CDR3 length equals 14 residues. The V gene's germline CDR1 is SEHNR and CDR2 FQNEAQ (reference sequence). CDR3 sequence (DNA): TGTGCCAGCAGCTTTACAGGGGGCGTATCGGAAGCTTTCTTT. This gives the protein CASSFTGGVSEAFF.

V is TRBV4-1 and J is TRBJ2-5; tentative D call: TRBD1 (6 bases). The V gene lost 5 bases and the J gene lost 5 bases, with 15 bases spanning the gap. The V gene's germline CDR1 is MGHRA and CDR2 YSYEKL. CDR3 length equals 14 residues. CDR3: CASSSRDMRETQYF. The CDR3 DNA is TGCGCCAGCAGCTCCCGGGACATGCGGGAGACCCAGTACTTC.

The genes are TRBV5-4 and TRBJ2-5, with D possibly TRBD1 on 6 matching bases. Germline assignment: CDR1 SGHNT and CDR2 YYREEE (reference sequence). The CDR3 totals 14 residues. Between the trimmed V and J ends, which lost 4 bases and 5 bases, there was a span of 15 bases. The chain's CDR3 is CASSMRGSVETQYF. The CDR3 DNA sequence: TGTGCCAGCAGCATGAGGGGGAGCGTGGAGACCCAGTACTTC.

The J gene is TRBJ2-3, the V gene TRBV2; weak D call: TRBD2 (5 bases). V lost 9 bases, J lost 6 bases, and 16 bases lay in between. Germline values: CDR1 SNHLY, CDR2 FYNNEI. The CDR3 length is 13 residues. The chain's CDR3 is CASGERLSDTQYF. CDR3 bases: TGTGCCAGTGGGGAAAGACTATCCGATACGCAGTATTTT.

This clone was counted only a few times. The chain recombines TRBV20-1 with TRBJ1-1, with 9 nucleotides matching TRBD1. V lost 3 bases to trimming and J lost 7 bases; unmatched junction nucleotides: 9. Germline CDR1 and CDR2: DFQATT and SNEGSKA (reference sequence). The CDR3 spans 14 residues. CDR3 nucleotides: TGCAGTGCTAGTCCCGGGACAGGGTTTCATGAAGCTTTCTTT. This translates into CSASPGTGFHEAFF.

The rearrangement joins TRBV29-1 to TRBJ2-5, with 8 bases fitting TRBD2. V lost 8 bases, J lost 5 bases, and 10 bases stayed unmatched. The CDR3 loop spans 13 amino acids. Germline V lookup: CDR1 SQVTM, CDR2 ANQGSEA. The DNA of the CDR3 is TGCAGCTCCTCGGGGGGGCTGGGGGAGACCCAGTACTTC. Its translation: CSSSGGLGETQYF.